This T cell receptor beta chain was identified in a study of shared clonotypes between healthy human individuals. Sequenced by immunoSEQ multiplex PCR; TCRdb stores in-frame clones only, minus some. The sample yields 2.3 million or so clones, roughly 93% seen once. V was pared by 7 bases and J by 0 bases, with 5 bases of the junction left unmatched. The germline CDR1 and CDR2 sequences are SQVTM and ANQGSEA. The CDR3 spans 13 residues. The sequenced sample consisted of naive CD4+ T cells from PBMCs. The subset here: CD45RA+ positively selected. This TCR came from a man aged 18 to 35 in good health. Some clones in this sample may be carry-over from other donors' samples. This rearrangement joins TRBV29-1 to TRBJ1-1, with 7 bases matching TRBD1. CDR3: CSADRAVNTEAFF. DNA of the CDR3: TGCAGCGCAGACAGGGCCGTGAACACTGAAGCTTTCTTT.